This T cell receptor (beta chain) emerged from a study of Tregs in tolerant kidney transplant recipients. This CDR3 spans 13 amino acids. CD4+CD25+CD127- Tregs, CD4+CD25- non-Tregs, CD4 and CD8 cells were sorted. Libraries were prepared by immunoSEQ multiplex PCR; TCRdb keeps only in-frame clonotypes and omits some of them. The sample lists fewer than 100,000 clones, approximately 94% occurring once. This specimen was CD4+ T cells from blood, taken before the transplant. This sequence joins TRBV21-1 and TRBJ1-1; the table names TRBD1, a call not compared with the DNA. TRBV21-1 is marked as a pseudogene. The receptor's source is a human donor who received a combined kidney and bone marrow transplant. Written as DNA, the CDR3 is TGTGCCAGCAGACAGATTGGGAACACTGAAGCTTTCTTT. It yields the protein CASRQIGNTEAFF.